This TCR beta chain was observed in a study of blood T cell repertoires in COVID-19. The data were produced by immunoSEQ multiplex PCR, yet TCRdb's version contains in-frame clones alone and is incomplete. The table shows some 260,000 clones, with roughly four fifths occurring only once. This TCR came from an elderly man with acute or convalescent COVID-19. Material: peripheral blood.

Here the CDR3 reads CASSPGPQTSGRLTGELFF. In nucleotides, the CDR3 is TGTGCCAGCAGCCCTGGGCCCCAGACTAGCGGGAGGTTAACCGGGGAGCTGTTTTTT. The chain carries TRBV27 and TRBJ2-2, with 13 positions matching TRBD2. Germline-derived CDR1 and CDR2 are MNHEY and SMNVEV (reference sequence). The V and J ends lost 6 bases and 5 bases, in that order; junction bases with no gene match: 15. CDR3 length equals 19 residues.